This TCR beta chain came from a study of blood T cells in healthy people across ages. Overall study results and limits: Long-lived and aged donors differed, with more naive CD4+ cells and higher diversity in the long-lived.

The draw of peripheral blood yielded ten milliliters from each donor. Concerning this clonotype: As yet, its antigen is unknown.

A second PCR, run for about 7 to 11 cycles, used a sample-barcoded 5' primer plus a J-beta primer mix. TCRdb reanalysed the 5' RACE reads using MiXCR and keeps one entry per CDR3 protein. The sample consists of 700,000 to 950,000 distinct CDR3 sequences, roughly 43% of them appearing once. The V gene's germline CDR1 is MNHEY and CDR2 SVGEGT. Trimming stripped 5 bases from V and 4 bases from J, with 9 bases between. CDR3 length: 12 amino acids. The sequence was obtained from a woman aged 55-69 years in good health. The chain recombines TRBV6-2 or TRBV6-3 with TRBJ2-7, with D possibly TRBD2 on 6 matching bases. The sequenced material came from blood. The DNA for the CDR3 is TGTGCCAGCAGTGCCGGGGGTTACGAGCAGTACTTC. This codes for CASSAGGYEQYF.